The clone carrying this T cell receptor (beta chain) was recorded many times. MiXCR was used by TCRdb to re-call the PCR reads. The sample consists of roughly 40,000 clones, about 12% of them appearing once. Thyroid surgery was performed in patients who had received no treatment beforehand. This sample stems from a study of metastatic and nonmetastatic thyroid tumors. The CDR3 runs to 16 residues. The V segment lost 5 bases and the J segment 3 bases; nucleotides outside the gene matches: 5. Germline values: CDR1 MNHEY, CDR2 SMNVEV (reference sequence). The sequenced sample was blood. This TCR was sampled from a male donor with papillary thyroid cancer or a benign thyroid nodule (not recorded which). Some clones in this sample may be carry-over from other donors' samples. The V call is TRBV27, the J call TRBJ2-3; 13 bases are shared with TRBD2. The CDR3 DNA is TGTGCCAGCAGTCCACTAGCGGGAGGGGGGACAGATACGCAGTATTTT. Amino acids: CASSPLAGGGTDTQYF.